This entry lists 8 T cell receptor beta chains sequenced from one sample in a study of blood T cell repertoires in COVID-19. Sequencing was performed with immunoSEQ multiplex PCR; in TCRdb, only in-frame clones are kept and a portion is missing. Of a few hundred thousand clones listed, 85% are singletons. What was sequenced was peripheral blood. These receptors were collected from a human donor in a cohort sampled during active COVID-19.

The chain uses TRBV18 and TRBJ1-5, with TRBD1 identical over 12 bases. Germline V CDR1 and CDR2: KGHSH, LQKENI. V shed 3 bases and J 6 bases; nucleotides not matched to a gene: 6. The CDR3 runs to 16 residues. For the CDR3, the DNA is TGTGCCAGCTCACCGGGGACAGGGGGCATCGGTCAGCCCCAGCATTTT. Its protein product is CASSPGTGGIGQPQHF.

The DNA for the CDR3 is TGTGCCAGCAGCAAGGGGCAGGGTCGCGAAAAACTGTTTTTT. Protein sequence: CASSKGQGREKLFF. The chain couples TRBV6-5 to TRBJ1-4, with a tentative D call TRBD1 (5 bases). The V end lost 6 bases, the J end lost 8 bases, and 16 bases lay between the germline ends. Germline-derived CDR1 and CDR2 are MNHEY and SVGAGI. This CDR3 is built from 14 residues.

J is TRBJ1-2 and V is TRBV18; 10 bases align to TRBD1. There are 13 residues in the CDR3. Germline V gene lookup returns CDR1 KGHSH and CDR2 LQKENI. Germline trimming cut 3 bases from V and 7 bases from J; bases unmatched to any gene: 2. The CDR3 protein is CASSPGTGVGYTF. In nucleotides, the CDR3 is TGTGCCAGCTCACCTGGGACAGGGGTTGGCTACACCTTC. The full variable domain, its missing parts supplied by reference TRBV18 and TRBJ1-2, is NAGVMQNPRHLVRRRGQEARLRCSPMKGHSHVYWYRQLPEEGLKFMVYLQKENIIDESGMPKERFSAEFPKEGPSILRIQQVVRGDSAAYFCASSPGTGVGYTFGSGTRLTVV.

This clone appeared a single time. This chain connects TRBV5-1 to TRBJ2-7; D gene uncertain. V was trimmed by 0 bases and J by 3 bases, leaving 7 bases between them. There are 13 residues in the CDR3. Germline lookup yields CDR1 SGHRS and CDR2 YFSETQ. The CDR3 is CASSLGLNYEQYF. CDR3 nucleotide sequence: TGCGCCAGCAGCTTGGGACTGAACTACGAGCAGTACTTC.

This clone was observed a few times. CDR3 in DNA: TGTGCCAGCAGCCGCCGTCGGGGATCCGACGAGCAGTACTTC. This encodes CASSRRRGSDEQYF. The chain combines TRBV3-1 (or the pseudogene TRBV3-2) with TRBJ2-7, with D perhaps TRBD2 (5 bases). The V gene's germline CDR1 is LGHDT and CDR2 YNNKEL (reference sequence). CDR3 length: 14 amino acids. Trimming pared 4 bases from V and 5 bases from J, leaving 15 bases between.

This clone was seen once. The V call is TRBV10-2, the J call TRBJ1-6; TRBD1 is a possible D gene (5 bases). V lost 2 bases, J lost 5 bases, and 10 bases lay in between. The germline gives CDR1 WSHSY, CDR2 SAAADI. The CDR3 extends over 15 amino acids. The CDR3: CASSELRGNNSPLHF. The CDR3 nucleotides read TGCGCCAGCAGTGAGCTTCGGGGGAATAATTCACCCCTCCACTTT.

The gene calls are TRBV5-1 and TRBJ1-1; 9 bases are shared with TRBD1. V dropped 4 bases and J dropped 7; count of bases not matched to a gene: 2. Germline loops: CDR1 SGHRS, CDR2 YFSETQ. This CDR3 comprises 12 residues. The CDR3 region is CASSRTGDEAFF. In DNA, the CDR3 is TGCGCCAGCAGCCGGACAGGGGATGAAGCTTTCTTT.

This clone was observed a few times. J is TRBJ1-1 and V is TRBV12-5, with a tentative D call TRBD1 (5 bases). V lost 4 bases and J 1 base, leaving 22 bases between the germline ends. The CDR3 runs 18 residues. Germline assignment: CDR1 LGHNT and CDR2 FRNRAP. The CDR3 here is CASGSRPSTGIGNTEAFF. The DNA of the CDR3 is TGTGCTAGTGGTTCGCGCCCCAGCACAGGAATAGGGAACACTGAAGCTTTCTTT.